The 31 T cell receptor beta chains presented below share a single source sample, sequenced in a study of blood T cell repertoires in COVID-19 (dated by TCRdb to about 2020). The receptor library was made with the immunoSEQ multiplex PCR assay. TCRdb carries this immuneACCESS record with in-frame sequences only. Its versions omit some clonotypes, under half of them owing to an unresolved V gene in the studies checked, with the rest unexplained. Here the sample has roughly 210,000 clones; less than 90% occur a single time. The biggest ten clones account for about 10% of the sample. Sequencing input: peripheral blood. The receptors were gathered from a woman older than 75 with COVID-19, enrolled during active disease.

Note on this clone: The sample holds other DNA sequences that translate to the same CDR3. CDR3 sequence: CASSPSGGATDTQYF. DNA of the CDR3: TGTGCCAGCTCACCTAGCGGGGGGGCCACAGATACGCAGTATTTT. The genes are TRBV18 and TRBJ2-3; 11 bases match TRBD2. This CDR3 contains 15 residues. After removal of 3 bases from V and 2 bases from J, the junction contained 1 base not matched to a gene. The V gene's germline CDR1 is KGHSH and CDR2 LQKENI.

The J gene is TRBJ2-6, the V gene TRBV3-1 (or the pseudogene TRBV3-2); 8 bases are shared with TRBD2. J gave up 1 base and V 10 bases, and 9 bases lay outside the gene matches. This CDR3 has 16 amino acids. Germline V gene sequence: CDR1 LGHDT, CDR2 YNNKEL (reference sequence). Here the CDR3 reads CATRGGGGSGANVLTF. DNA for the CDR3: TGTGCCACCCGGGGAGGCGGGGGGTCTGGGGCCAACGTCCTGACTTTC.

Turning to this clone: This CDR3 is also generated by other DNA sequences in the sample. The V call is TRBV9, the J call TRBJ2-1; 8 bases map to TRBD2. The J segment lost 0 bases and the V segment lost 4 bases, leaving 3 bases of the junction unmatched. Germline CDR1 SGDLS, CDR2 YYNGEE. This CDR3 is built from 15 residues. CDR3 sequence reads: CASSRSGSSYNEQFF. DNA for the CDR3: TGTGCCAGCAGCAGAAGCGGGAGCTCCTACAATGAGCAGTTCTTC.

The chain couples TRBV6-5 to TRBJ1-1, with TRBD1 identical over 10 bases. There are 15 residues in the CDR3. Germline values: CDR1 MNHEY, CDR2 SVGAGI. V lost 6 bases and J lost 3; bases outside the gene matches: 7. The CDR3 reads CASRTGGPRDTEAFF. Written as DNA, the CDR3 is TGTGCCAGCAGGACAGGGGGCCCAAGGGACACTGAAGCTTTCTTT.

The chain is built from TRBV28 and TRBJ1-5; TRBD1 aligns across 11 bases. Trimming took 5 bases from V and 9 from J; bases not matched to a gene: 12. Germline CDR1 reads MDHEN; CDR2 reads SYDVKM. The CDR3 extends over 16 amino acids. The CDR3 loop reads CASSAAGQGVLGPQHF. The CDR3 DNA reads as TGTGCCAGCAGTGCTGCGGGACAGGGGGTCCTGGGGCCCCAGCATTTT.

This chain's CDR3 is CATGVSGANVLTF. CDR3 DNA: TGTGCCACCGGGGTGTCTGGGGCCAACGTCCTGACTTTC. This chain links TRBV7-2 with TRBJ2-6; D is possibly TRBD2 (5 bases). Germline values: CDR1 SGHTA, CDR2 FQGNSA. The CDR3 length is 13 residues. The germline V and J ends were trimmed by 10 bases and 1 base, with 8 bases remaining between them.

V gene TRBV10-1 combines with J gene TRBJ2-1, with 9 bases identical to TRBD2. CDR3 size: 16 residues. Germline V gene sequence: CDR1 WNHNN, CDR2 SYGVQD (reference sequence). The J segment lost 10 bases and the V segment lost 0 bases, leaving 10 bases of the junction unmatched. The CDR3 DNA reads TGCGCCAGCAGTGAGTCCGCGGCGGGGGGGCCGAGGGAGCAGTTCTTC. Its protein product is CASSESAAGGPREQFF.

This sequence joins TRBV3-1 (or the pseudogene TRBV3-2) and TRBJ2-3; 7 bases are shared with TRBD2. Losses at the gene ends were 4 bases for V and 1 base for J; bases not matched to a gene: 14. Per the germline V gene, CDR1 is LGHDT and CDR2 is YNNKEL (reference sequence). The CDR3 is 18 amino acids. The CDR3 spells CASSREPGLPAGTDTQYF. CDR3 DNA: TGTGCCAGCAGCCGAGAACCGGGACTACCAGCCGGCACAGATACGCAGTATTTT.

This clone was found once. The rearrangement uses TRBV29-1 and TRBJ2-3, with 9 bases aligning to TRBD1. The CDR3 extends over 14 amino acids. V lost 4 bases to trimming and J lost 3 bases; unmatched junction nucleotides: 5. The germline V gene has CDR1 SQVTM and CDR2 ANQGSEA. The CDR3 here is CSVGDRAVTDTQYF. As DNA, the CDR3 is TGCAGCGTTGGGGACAGGGCGGTAACAGATACGCAGTATTTT.

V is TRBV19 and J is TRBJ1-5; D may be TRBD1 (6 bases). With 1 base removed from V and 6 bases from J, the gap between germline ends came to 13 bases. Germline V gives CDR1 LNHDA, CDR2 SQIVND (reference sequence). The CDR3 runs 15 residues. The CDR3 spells CASSIGTGGGQPQHF. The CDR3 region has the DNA TGTGCCAGTAGTATAGGAACTGGGGGCGGTCAGCCCCAGCATTTT.

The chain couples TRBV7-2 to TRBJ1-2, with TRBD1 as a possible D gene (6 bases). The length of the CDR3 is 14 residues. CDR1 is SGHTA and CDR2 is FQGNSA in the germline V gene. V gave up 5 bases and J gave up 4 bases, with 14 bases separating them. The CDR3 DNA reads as TGTGCCAGCAGCCCCGTAGGGGGGGCCTATGGCTACACCTTC. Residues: CASSPVGGAYGYTF. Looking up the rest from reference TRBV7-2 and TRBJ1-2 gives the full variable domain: GAGVSQSPSNKVTEKGKDVELRCDPISGHTALYWYRQSLGQGLEFLIYFQGNSAPDKSGLPSDRFSAERTGGSVSTLTIQRTQQEDSAVYLCASSPVGGAYGYTFGSGTRLTVV.

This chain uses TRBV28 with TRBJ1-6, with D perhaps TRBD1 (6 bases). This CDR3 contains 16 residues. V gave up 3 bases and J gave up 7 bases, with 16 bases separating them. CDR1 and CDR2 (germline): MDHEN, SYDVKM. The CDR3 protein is CASSFTGRVPNSPLHF. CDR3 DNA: TGTGCCAGCAGTTTTACAGGGAGGGTTCCCAATTCACCCCTCCACTTT. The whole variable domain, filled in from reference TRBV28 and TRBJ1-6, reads DVKVTQSSRYLVKRTGEKVFLECVQDMDHENMFWYRQDPGLGLRLIYFSYDVKMKEKGDIPEGYSVSREKKERFSLILESASTNQTSMYLCASSFTGRVPNSPLHFGNGTRLTVT.

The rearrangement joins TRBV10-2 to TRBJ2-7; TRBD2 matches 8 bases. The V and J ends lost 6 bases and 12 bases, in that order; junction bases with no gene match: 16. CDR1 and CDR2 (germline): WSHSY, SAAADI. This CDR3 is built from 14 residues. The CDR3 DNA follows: TGCGCCAGCAGAACGCAAAATAGCGGGGTCCCCCTGTACGTC. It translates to CASRTQNSGVPLYV.

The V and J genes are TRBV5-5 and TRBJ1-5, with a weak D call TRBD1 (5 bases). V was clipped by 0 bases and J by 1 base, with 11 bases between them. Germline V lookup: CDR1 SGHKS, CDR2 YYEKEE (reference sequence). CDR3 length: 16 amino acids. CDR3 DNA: TGTGCCAGCAGCTTGGCTGGGGGGTTGAGCAATCAGCCCCAGCATTTT. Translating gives CASSLAGGLSNQPQHF.

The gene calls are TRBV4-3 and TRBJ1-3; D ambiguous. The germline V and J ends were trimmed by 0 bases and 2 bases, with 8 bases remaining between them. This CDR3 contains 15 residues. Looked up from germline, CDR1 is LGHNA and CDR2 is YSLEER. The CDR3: CASSQDSWPGNTIYF. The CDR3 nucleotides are TGCGCCAGCAGCCAAGACTCTTGGCCTGGAAACACCATATATTTT.

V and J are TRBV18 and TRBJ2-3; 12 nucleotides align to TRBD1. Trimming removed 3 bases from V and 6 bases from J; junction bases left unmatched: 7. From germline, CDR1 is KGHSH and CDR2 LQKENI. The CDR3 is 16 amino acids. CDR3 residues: CASSPPPGQGADTQYF. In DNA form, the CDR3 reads TGTGCCAGCTCACCGCCCCCGGGACAGGGGGCGGATACGCAGTATTTT.

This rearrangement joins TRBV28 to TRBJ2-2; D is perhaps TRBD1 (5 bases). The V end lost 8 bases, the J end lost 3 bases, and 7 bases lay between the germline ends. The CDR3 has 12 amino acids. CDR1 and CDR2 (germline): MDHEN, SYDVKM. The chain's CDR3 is CASQGYTGELFF. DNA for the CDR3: TGTGCCAGCCAGGGATACACCGGGGAGCTGTTTTTT.

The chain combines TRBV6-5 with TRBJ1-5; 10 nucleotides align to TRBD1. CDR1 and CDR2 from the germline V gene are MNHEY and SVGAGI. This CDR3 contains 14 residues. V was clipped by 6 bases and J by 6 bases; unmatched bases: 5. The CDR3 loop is CASRGQGTSQPQHF. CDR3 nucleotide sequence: TGTGCCAGCAGGGGACAGGGGACCAGTCAGCCCCAGCATTTT.

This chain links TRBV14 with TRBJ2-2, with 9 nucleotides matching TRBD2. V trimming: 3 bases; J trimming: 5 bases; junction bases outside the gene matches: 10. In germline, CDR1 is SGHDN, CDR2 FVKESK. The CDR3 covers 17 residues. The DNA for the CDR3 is TGTGCCAGCAGCCACCAAAGAGGGACTAGCTTTACCGGGGAGCTGTTTTTT. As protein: CASSHQRGTSFTGELFF.

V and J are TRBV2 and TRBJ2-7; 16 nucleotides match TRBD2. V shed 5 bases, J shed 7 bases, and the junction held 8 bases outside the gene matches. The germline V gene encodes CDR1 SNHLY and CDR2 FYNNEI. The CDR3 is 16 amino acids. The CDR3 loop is CASSKGLAGGQGEQYF. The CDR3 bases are TGTGCCAGCAGTAAGGGACTAGCGGGGGGGCAGGGGGAGCAGTACTTC.

CDR3 amino acids: CASSSQYGGFSGNTIYF. The CDR3 coding sequence is TGTGCCAGCAGCTCCCAATATGGGGGGTTCTCTGGAAACACCATATATTTT. This chain links TRBV9 with TRBJ1-3; the D gene is possibly TRBD1 (5 bases). Germline V lookup: CDR1 SGDLS, CDR2 YYNGEE. V was clipped by 4 bases and J by 0 bases, with 17 bases between them. CDR3 length: 17 residues.

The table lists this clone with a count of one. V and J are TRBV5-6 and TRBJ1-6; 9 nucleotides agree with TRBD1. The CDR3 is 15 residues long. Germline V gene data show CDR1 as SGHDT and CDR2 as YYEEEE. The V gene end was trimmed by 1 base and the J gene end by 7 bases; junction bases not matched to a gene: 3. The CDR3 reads CASSLSGTGNSPLHF. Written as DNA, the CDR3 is TGTGCCAGCAGCTTGTCCGGGACAGGGAATTCACCCCTCCACTTT.

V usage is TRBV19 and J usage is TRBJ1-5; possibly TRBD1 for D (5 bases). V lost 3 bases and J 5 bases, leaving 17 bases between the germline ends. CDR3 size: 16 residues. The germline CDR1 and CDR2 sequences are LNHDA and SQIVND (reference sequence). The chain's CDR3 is CASSISRGGGYQPQHF. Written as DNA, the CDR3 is TGTGCCAGTAGTATTTCGCGGGGCGGGGGTTATCAGCCCCAGCATTTT.

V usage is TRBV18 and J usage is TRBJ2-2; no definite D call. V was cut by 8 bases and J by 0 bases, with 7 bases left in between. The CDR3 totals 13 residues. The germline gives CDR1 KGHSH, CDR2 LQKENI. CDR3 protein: CASNSPNTGELFF. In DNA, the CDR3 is TGTGCCAGCAACAGCCCGAACACCGGGGAGCTGTTTTTT.

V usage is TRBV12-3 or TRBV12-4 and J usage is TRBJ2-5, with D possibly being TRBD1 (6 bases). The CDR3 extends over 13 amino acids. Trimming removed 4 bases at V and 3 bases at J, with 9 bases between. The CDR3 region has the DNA TGTGCCAGCAGTTCGGACAGTAAAGAGACCCAGTACTTC. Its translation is CASSSDSKETQYF.

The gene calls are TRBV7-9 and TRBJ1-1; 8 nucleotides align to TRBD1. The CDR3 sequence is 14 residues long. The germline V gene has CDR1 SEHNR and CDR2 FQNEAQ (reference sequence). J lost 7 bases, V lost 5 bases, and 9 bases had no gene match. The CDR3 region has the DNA TGTGCCAGCAGCCTCGCAGGGGGCGGGGGTGAAGCTTTCTTT. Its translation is CASSLAGGGGEAFF.

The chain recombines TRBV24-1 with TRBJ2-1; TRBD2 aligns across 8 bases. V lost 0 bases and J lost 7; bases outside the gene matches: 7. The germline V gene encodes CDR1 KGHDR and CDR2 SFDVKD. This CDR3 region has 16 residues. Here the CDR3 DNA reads TGTGCCACCAGTGATTTGGGCGGGGGGACGGTGAATGAGCAGTTCTTC. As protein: CATSDLGGGTVNEQFF.

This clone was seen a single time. DNA for the CDR3: TGTGCCAGCAGCTCCGCGGGAGGGAGAGAGACCCAGTACTTC. As protein: CASSSAGGRETQYF. The V call is TRBV11-2, the J call TRBJ2-5; 9 nucleotides match TRBD2. The CDR3 has 14 residues. From germline, CDR1 is SGHAT and CDR2 FQNNGV. Germline trimming cut 4 bases from V and 4 bases from J; bases unmatched to any gene: 4. The entire variable domain, with the rest obtained from reference TRBV11-2 and TRBJ2-5, is as follows: EAGVAQSPRYKIIEKRQSVAFWCNPISGHATLYWYQQILGQGPKLLIQFQNNGVVDDSQLPKDRFSAERLKGVDSTLKIQPAKLEDSAVYLCASSSAGGRETQYFGPGTRLLVL.

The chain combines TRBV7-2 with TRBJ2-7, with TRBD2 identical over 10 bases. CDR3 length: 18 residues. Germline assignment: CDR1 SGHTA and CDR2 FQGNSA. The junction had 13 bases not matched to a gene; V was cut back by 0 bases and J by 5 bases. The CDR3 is CASSLAATSGSPSDEQYF. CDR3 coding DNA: TGTGCCAGCAGCTTAGCGGCGACTAGCGGGTCCCCTTCGGACGAGCAGTACTTC. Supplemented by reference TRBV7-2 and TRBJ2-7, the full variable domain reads GAGVSQSPSNKVTEKGKDVELRCDPISGHTALYWYRQSLGQGLEFLIYFQGNSAPDKSGLPSDRFSAERTGGSVSTLTIQRTQQEDSAVYLCASSLAATSGSPSDEQYFGPGTRLTVT.

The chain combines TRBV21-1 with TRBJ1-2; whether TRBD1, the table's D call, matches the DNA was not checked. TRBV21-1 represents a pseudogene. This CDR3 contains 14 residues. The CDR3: CASSPLGRCNGYTF. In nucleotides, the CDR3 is TGTGCCAGCAGCCCCCTGGGCCGTTGCAATGGCTACACCTTC.

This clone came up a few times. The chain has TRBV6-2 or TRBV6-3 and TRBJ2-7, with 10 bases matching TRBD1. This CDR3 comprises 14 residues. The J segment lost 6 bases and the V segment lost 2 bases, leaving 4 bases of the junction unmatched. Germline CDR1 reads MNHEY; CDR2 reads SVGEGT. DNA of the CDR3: TGTGCCAGCAGTTACGCCTGGACAGGGGGCGAGCAGTACTTC. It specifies CASSYAWTGGEQYF.